The 28 T cell receptor beta chains below were found in one sample sequenced in a study of T cells in Graves' hyperthyroidism and ophthalmopathy. RNA transcripts yielded amplified TCR beta CDR3 regions. The HTBI primer set was used in a first-round RT-PCR of the TCR CDR3. TCRdb used MiXCR to reprocess the multiplex PCR reads, holding one entry per CDR3 protein. The sample records approximately 400,000 distinct CDR3 sequences, 15% being singletons. Sequencing was performed on blood. These receptors originate from a woman in her twenties or thirties with Graves' hyperthyroidism.

This clonotype has only a few counts. The CDR3 is CSAHRGRAGELFF. As DNA, the CDR3 is TGCAGCGCCCACCGAGGAAGGGCCGGGGAGCTGTTTTTT. The chain recombines TRBV29-1 with TRBJ2-2; D unclear. The CDR3 spans 13 residues. Germline CDR1 is SQVTM and CDR2 is ANQGSEA. The V end was cut by 7 bases, the J end by 6 bases, with 15 bases between.

The chain recombines TRBV7-3 with TRBJ1-4, with D possibly matching TRBD1 (5 bases). V shed 5 bases and J shed 2 bases, with 12 bases lying between them. The CDR3 covers 15 residues. CDR1 and CDR2 (germline): SGHTA, FQGTGA. The CDR3 DNA reads as TGTGCCAGCAGCCCGACCAGGGTGACTAATGAAAAACTGTTTTTT. As protein: CASSPTRVTNEKLFF.

The table lists this clonotype with many counts. The chain joins TRBV27 to TRBJ2-7, with 7 bases lining up with TRBD2. Germline V CDR1 and CDR2: MNHEY, SMNVEV (reference sequence). The CDR3 length is 15 residues. J gave up 2 bases and V 2 bases, and 6 bases lay outside the gene matches. The CDR3 protein is CASSLIGGRTYEQYF. For the CDR3, the DNA is TGTGCCAGCAGTTTAATCGGCGGGAGAACCTACGAGCAGTACTTC.

This clonotype has at least ten counts. V gene TRBV28 combines with J gene TRBJ2-5; 9 nucleotides align to TRBD1. Trimming at V came to 4 bases and at J to 5 bases, leaving 8 bases not matched to a gene. In germline, CDR1 is MDHEN, CDR2 SYDVKM. The CDR3 covers 15 residues. The CDR3: CASSSGRTGDETQYF. The DNA for the CDR3 is TGTGCCAGCAGTTCCGGCAGGACAGGGGACGAGACCCAGTACTTC. Full variable domain (missing parts from reference TRBV28 and TRBJ2-5): DVKVTQSSRYLVKRTGEKVFLECVQDMDHENMFWYRQDPGLGLRLIYFSYDVKMKEKGDIPEGYSVSREKKERFSLILESASTNQTSMYLCASSSGRTGDETQYFGPGTRLLVL.

This clonotype was counted ten times or more. The chain joins TRBV7-2 to TRBJ2-5, with 8 bases aligning to TRBD2. Germline CDR1 is SGHTA and CDR2 is FQGNSA. The length of the CDR3 is 15 residues. Germline trimming cut 2 bases from V and 2 bases from J; bases unmatched to any gene: 4. CDR3 sequence (DNA): TGTGCCAGCAGCTTAAGGGCTAGCGGGCAAGAGACCCAGTACTTC. This gives the protein CASSLRASGQETQYF.

At least ten counts were recorded for this clonotype. This chain connects TRBV6-1 to TRBJ2-7, with D perhaps TRBD1 (5 bases). V lost 3 bases to trimming and J lost 2 bases, with 8 bases between them. The CDR3 has 13 amino acids. Germline V gives CDR1 MNHNS, CDR2 SASEGT. The CDR3 sequence is CASSDRVAYEQYF. The DNA of the CDR3 is TGTGCCAGCAGTGACAGGGTAGCCTACGAGCAGTACTTC.

CDR3 DNA sequence: TGTGCCAGCAGACAAGTAGGCGCTAATGAGCAGTTCTTC. As protein: CASRQVGANEQFF. V gene TRBV7-9 combines with J gene TRBJ2-1, with D unclear. There are 13 residues in the CDR3. The V end was cut by 6 bases, the J end by 7 bases, with 13 bases between. The V gene's germline CDR1 is SEHNR and CDR2 FQNEAQ (reference sequence).

This clonotype was recorded a few times. The chain joins TRBV11-1 to TRBJ2-2, with 8 bases identical to TRBD2. This CDR3 has 16 amino acids. V lost 1 base and J lost 5; bases outside the gene matches: 6. Germline V gives CDR1 SGHAT, CDR2 FQDESV (reference sequence). The CDR3 nucleotides read TGTGCCAGCAGCTTAGGGACGGGAGGGCGAACCGGGGAGCTGTTTTTT. This translates into CASSLGTGGRTGELFF.

This clonotype was seen ten or more times. V and J are TRBV2 and TRBJ2-3; a possible D gene is TRBD2 (6 bases). This CDR3 contains 15 residues. Trimming left V 2 bases short and J 5 bases short, with 14 bases between. In germline, CDR1 is SNHLY, CDR2 FYNNEI. The CDR3 nucleotides read TGTGCCAGCAGTGAAATAGCGGAGGGGAGAGATACGCAGTATTTT. It codes for CASSEIAEGRDTQYF.

This clonotype appeared many times. The chain uses TRBV20-1 and TRBJ2-7; 12 bases align to TRBD2. Germline V CDR1 and CDR2: DFQATT, SNEGSKA (reference sequence). Losses at the gene ends were 4 bases for V and 5 bases for J; bases not matched to a gene: 12. CDR3 length: 16 residues. The CDR3 region is CSAIGLAGRPTNEQYF. In DNA form, the CDR3 reads TGCAGTGCTATAGGACTAGCGGGAAGGCCCACCAACGAGCAGTACTTC.

This clonotype came up a few times. The chain recombines TRBV12-3 or TRBV12-4 with TRBJ2-2; unclear D gene. Trimming took 3 bases from V and 2 from J, leaving 4 bases between them. There are 13 residues in the CDR3. The DNA for the CDR3 is TGTGCCAGCAGTTTTTACAACACCGGGGAGCTGTTTTTT. As protein: CASSFYNTGELFF.

V and J are TRBV29-1 and TRBJ2-7, with TRBD2 matching 13 bases. The germline gives CDR1 SQVTM, CDR2 ANQGSEA. This CDR3 has 15 residues. The ends lost 5 bases at V and 4 bases at J; junction bases unmatched: 8. The CDR3 DNA reads TGCAGCGTTACCGGGACTAGCGGGAATCGGTACGAGCAGTACTTC. Residues: CSVTGTSGNRYEQYF.

The chain joins TRBV5-6 to TRBJ2-1, with 8 positions matching TRBD2. The germline V gene has CDR1 SGHDT and CDR2 YYEEEE. CDR3 length: 13 amino acids. The junction had 1 base not matched to a gene; V was cut back by 0 bases and J by 8 bases. The CDR3 region has the DNA TGTGCCAGCAGCTTGGTGACTAGCGATGAGCAGTTCTTC. It translates to CASSLVTSDEQFF.

The gene calls are TRBV29-1 and TRBJ2-7; either TRBD1 or TRBD2 may supply D (5 bases each). The CDR3 runs to 12 residues. Germline V CDR1 and CDR2: SQVTM, ANQGSEA. V was pared by 0 bases and J by 4 bases, with 7 bases between. CDR3 in DNA: TGCAGCGTTGAAGATTGGGGGTACGAGCAGTACTTC. It yields the protein CSVEDWGYEQYF.

The sample holds many counts of this clonotype. The rearrangement uses TRBV18 and TRBJ2-5; D not certain. In germline, CDR1 is KGHSH, CDR2 LQKENI. Between the trimmed V and J ends, which lost 2 bases and 5 bases, there was a span of 3 bases. The CDR3 contains 11 residues. CDR3 protein: CASSPMETQYF. CDR3 nucleotide sequence: TGTGCCAGCTCACCAATGGAGACCCAGTACTTC.

This clonotype was observed a few times. The chain carries TRBV19 and TRBJ1-1; D remains ambiguous. Trimming left V 7 bases short and J 7 bases short, with 16 bases between. This CDR3 has 13 amino acids. Germline values: CDR1 LNHDA, CDR2 SQIVND (reference sequence). The CDR3 loop reads CASTGAPTGEAFF. The DNA of the CDR3 is TGTGCCAGTACCGGTGCACCCACCGGTGAAGCTTTCTTT.

This clonotype was seen ten or more times. This chain connects TRBV12-3 or TRBV12-4 to TRBJ2-1; possibly TRBD1 for D (5 bases). This CDR3 contains 13 residues. The ends were cut back, 3 bases at V and 9 bases at J, with 12 bases in the middle. CDR3 bases: TGTGCCAGCAGTTTTGCCAGGGTGGCTGAGCAGTTCTTC. Its protein is CASSFARVAEQFF.

This clonotype showed up many times. The genes are TRBV12-3 or TRBV12-4 and TRBJ2-6; possibly TRBD1 for D (6 bases). This CDR3 has 16 amino acids. V shed 8 bases and J shed 0 bases, with 14 bases lying between them. The CDR3 reads CASGGQTFSGANVLTF. The CDR3 DNA follows: TGTGCCAGCGGTGGACAGACCTTCTCTGGGGCCAACGTCCTGACTTTC.

The table lists this clonotype with many counts. This chain uses TRBV3-1 with TRBJ1-1, with a possible D match to TRBD1 (5 bases). The V end lost 0 bases, the J end lost 3 bases, and 11 bases lay between the germline ends. CDR1 is LGHDT, CDR2 YNNKEL, per germline (reference sequence). The CDR3 runs to 15 residues. CDR3 loop: CASSQDGGGDTEAFF. The CDR3 region has the DNA TGTGCCAGCAGCCAAGATGGGGGTGGGGACACTGAAGCTTTCTTT.

This clonotype was counted between two and nine times. The chain links TRBV30 to TRBJ1-5; tentatively, D is TRBD1 (5 bases). The germline CDR1 and CDR2 sequences are GTSNPN and SVGIG (reference sequence). Trimming left V 4 bases short and J 0 bases short, with 7 bases between. CDR3 length: 13 residues. The CDR3 here is CAWKGTSNQPQHF. The CDR3 DNA is TGTGCCTGGAAAGGGACTAGCAATCAGCCCCAGCATTTT.

The genes are TRBV4-1 and TRBJ2-7; D ambiguous. V was shortened by 5 bases and J by 2 bases, with 16 bases between the two germline ends. This CDR3 has 15 amino acids. Per germline, CDR1 MGHRA and CDR2 YSYEKL. The DNA of the CDR3 is TGCGCCAGCAGCGACCCTACAACAGCTACCTACGAGCAGTACTTC. This sequence encodes CASSDPTTATYEQYF.

As to this clonotype: A read error is possible here, since a much larger clone lies one base away. This likely comes from a read error, as the CDR3 has no conserved phenylalanine or tryptophan at its end. CDR3 DNA sequence: TGTGCCCCCTCCTACGAGCAGTACCTC. As protein: CAPSYEQYL. The chain joins TRBV7-9 to TRBJ2-7; D ambiguous. Germline V gives CDR1 SEHNR, CDR2 FQNEAQ (reference sequence). The CDR3 consists of 9 residues. Trimming shortened V by 11 bases and J by 0 bases, and 2 bases separated the two germline ends.

V is TRBV6-5 and J is TRBJ1-1; D unresolved. The CDR3 contains 13 residues. Germline V gene lookup returns CDR1 MNHEY and CDR2 SVGAGI. V shed 2 bases and J shed 5 bases, with 9 bases lying between them. CDR3 residues: CASSYGRETEAFF. In nucleotides, the CDR3 is TGTGCCAGCAGTTACGGCAGAGAGACTGAAGCTTTCTTT.

This clonotype has a count of ten or more. This chain connects TRBV2 to TRBJ1-4; 7 positions agree with TRBD1. The length of the CDR3 is 13 residues. V trimming: 10 bases; J trimming: 10 bases; junction bases outside the gene matches: 12. The germline CDR1 and CDR2 sequences are SNHLY and FYNNEI. CDR3 coding DNA: TGTGCCACTATTGAGGCAGGGGGAGGAAAACTGTTTTTT. It translates to CATIEAGGGKLFF.

There are many counts of this clonotype. This rearrangement joins TRBV5-1 to TRBJ2-5, with unresolved D. Between the trimmed V and J ends, which lost 3 bases and 4 bases, there was a span of 13 bases. Germline V CDR1 and CDR2: SGHRS, YFSETQ. The CDR3 contains 14 residues. The CDR3 nucleotides are TGCGCCAGCAGCTCAGGAACAGCTTCAGAGACCCAGTACTTC. Amino acid sequence: CASSSGTASETQYF.

This clonotype has at least ten counts. V gene TRBV28 combines with J gene TRBJ2-2; the match to TRBD2 covers 8 bases. This CDR3 spans 15 amino acids. Looked up from germline, CDR1 is MDHEN and CDR2 is SYDVKM. The V segment lost 5 bases and the J segment 5 bases; nucleotides outside the gene matches: 7. CDR3 nucleotides: TGTGCCAGCAGTCCAGGACTAGCCGAGACCGGGGAGCTGTTTTTT. Translating gives CASSPGLAETGELFF.

This clonotype appeared many times. The chain recombines TRBV11-2 with TRBJ1-1; perhaps TRBD1 as D (5 bases). CDR1 and CDR2 (germline): SGHAT, FQNNGV. The V gene lost 4 bases and the J gene lost 5 bases, with 17 bases spanning the gap. This CDR3 is 15 amino acids long. As DNA, the CDR3 is TGTGCCAGCAGCTCGCCGACATCTGGGGGAACTGAAGCTTTCTTT. This sequence encodes CASSSPTSGGTEAFF.

This clonotype was counted many times. This chain connects TRBV12-3 or TRBV12-4 to TRBJ2-2; D remains ambiguous. Trimming removed 8 bases at V and 6 bases at J, with 10 bases between. CDR3 length equals 12 residues. The CDR3 spells CASSYGSGELFF. The CDR3 nucleotides are TGTGCCAGCTCGTACGGGTCCGGGGAGCTGTTTTTT.